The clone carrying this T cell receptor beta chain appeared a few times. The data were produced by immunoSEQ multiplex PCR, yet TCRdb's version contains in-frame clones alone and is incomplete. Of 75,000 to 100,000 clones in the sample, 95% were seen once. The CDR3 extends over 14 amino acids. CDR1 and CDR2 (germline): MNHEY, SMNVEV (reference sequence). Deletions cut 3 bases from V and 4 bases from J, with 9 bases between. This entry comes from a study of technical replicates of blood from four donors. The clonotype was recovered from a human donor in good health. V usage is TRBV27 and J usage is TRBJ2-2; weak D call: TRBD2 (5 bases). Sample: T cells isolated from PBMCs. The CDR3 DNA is TGTGCCAGCAGTTTGAGGGAAGGCACCGGGGAGCTGTTTTTT. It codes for CASSLREGTGELFF.